This T cell receptor beta chain was documented in a study of Tregs in tolerant kidney transplant recipients. About this clone itself: The read terminates 3 residues before the CDR3 end, so the remaining end is supplied by the germline J gene.

CDR1 and CDR2 from the germline V gene are DFQATT and SNEGSKA (reference sequence). CDR3 length equals 13 residues. V lost 3 bases to trimming and J lost 6 bases; unmatched junction nucleotides: 3. Assay: immunoSEQ multiplex PCR; the TCRdb copy retains only in-frame clones and omits some. Its table records about 48,000 clones. The source material was CD4+ T cells from blood, sampled before the transplant. The V call is TRBV20-1, the J call TRBJ2-1; the match to TRBD2 covers 9 bases. The TCR was taken from a human donor who received a combined kidney and bone marrow transplant. CDR3 in amino acids: CSASVLAGNEQFF. CDR3 DNA, as far as it was read: TGCAGTGCTAGCGTACTAGCGGGCAATGAG.